This entry concerns a single TCR beta chain. Sequencing was performed with immunoSEQ multiplex PCR; in TCRdb, only in-frame clones are kept and a portion is missing. The repertoire consists of over 30,000 clones, with roughly 80% occurring once and the leading ten covering around 3.7%. The time point: after neoadjuvant nivolumab, at surgical resection. This entry comes from a study of neoadjuvant anti-PD-1 for oral cavity cancer. Background on the study: Nivolumab at 3 mg/kg was mostly given biweekly, three to four doses, pre-surgery. Non-progressing patients received a fourth nivolumab dose near day 43, then surgery on days 50-56.

V trimming: 1 base; J trimming: 6 bases; junction bases outside the gene matches: 7. CDR1 is SGHVS, CDR2 FNYEAQ, per germline. CDR3 length: 16 amino acids. The specimen comprised PBMCs, sampled after nivolumab (anti-PD-1) treatment. The chain uses TRBV7-6 and TRBJ2-7; 12 bases match TRBD2. The clonotype originates from a person aged 35 to 85 with oral cavity squamous cell carcinoma. CDR3 amino acids: CASSLVLAGGLGEQYF. DNA for the CDR3: TGTGCCAGCAGCTTAGTCCTAGCGGGGGGGCTCGGCGAGCAGTACTTC.